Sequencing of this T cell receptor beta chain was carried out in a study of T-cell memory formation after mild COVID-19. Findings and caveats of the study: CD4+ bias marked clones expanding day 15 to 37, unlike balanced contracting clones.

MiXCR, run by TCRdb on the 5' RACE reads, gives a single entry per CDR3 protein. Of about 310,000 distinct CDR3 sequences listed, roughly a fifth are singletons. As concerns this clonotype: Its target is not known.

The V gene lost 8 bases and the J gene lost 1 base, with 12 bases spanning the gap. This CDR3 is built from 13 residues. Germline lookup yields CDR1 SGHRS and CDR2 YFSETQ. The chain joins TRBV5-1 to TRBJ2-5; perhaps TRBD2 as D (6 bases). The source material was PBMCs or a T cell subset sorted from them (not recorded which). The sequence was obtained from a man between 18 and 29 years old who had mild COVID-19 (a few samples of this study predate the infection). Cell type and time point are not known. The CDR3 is CASSGEPQETQYF. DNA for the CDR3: TGCGCCAGTAGCGGAGAACCCCAAGAGACCCAGTACTTC.